This TCR beta chain was observed in a study of cytomegalovirus exposure and HLA in healthy donors (dated by TCRdb to between 2016 and 2019). Looking at the study overall: An earlier analysis of several hundred of the donors reported about 260 Gb of sequence data and 117 million unique TCR beta sequences obtained from about 180 million T cells. Among some 400 genotyped donors of the cohort, an average of approximately 240,000 unique TCR beta nucleotide sequences were sequenced per donor, roughly 20% of them non-productive. To decide whether each TCR beta V gene segment behaved as functional or pseudogenic, an earlier analysis of 587 of the donors relied on high-throughput TCR beta sequencing. HLA typing included class I and class II loci at four-digit resolution. The study profiled the T cell repertoires of under 850 subjects by immunosequencing and related them to cytomegalovirus serostatus. Every discovery cohort repertoire had been produced on one sequencing platform. Roughly five DR-DQ haplotypes were treated as single units for association and clustering because of strong linkage in the cohort. Roughly 300 gigabases of sequencing data and 70 million to 85 million unique TCR sequences were included in an early release covering about 700 HLA-typed donors. In a later genetic analysis, genome-wide SNP genotypes for about 55% of the 666 donors were used, and that subset was treated as a discovery cohort. To predict cytomegalovirus infection status, the study brought together high-throughput TCR immunosequencing, statistical association of individual TCRs with disease status, and machine learning. The study aimed to test whether cataloging public T cell receptors could reveal signatures of past pathogen exposure. The number of donors typed differed by locus, with 629-630 for A, B, C, DRB1 and DQB1, roughly 520 for DQA1, over 600 for DPA1, and 400 to 490 for DPB1. Among the roughly 400 genotyped donors, approximately 77% belonged to the genetic ancestry cluster associated with self-reported Caucasian donors. To study patterns of TCR occurrence, a later analysis re-analyzed previously published TCR beta repertoires from 666 donors and added high-resolution HLA genotyping. Donor age, sex, ethnicity and CMV serostatus were compiled alongside the repertoire data. Rather than using new phenotypic data, the later analysis identified candidate immune exposures from TCR beta sequences and from how often those sequences occurred across donors. A separate validation cohort of over 95 different subjects was used in addition to the approximately 610-subject first cohort. Here is what the overall study found, with its caveats: Strong co-occurrence of HLA alleles, especially DR and DQ, made assigning TCR associations to individual alleles difficult. In a later genetic analysis, a missense DCLRE1C variant was associated with V-gene and J-gene trimming of TCR beta chains, and the association was replicated in an independent cohort. The authors suggested that the approach could potentially be extended to other disease states and immunological phenotypes. A group of highly shared sequence variants was considered likely to be a technical artifact of the sequencing pipeline. In a later analysis, several top co-occurrence clusters were reported to appear linked to parvovirus B19, influenza, CMV and Epstein-Barr virus. In a later analysis, HLA-associated TCR beta chains showed more clonal expansion and lower generation probabilities than non-associated chains that were equally common. In both the original and validation cohorts, the classifier was reported to diagnose cytomegalovirus status with high specificity and sensitivity. A few of the identified cytomegalovirus-associated TCR beta chains were confirmed in vitro to be specific for cytomegalovirus antigens. A further reported finding was that TCR beta sequences accurately predicted the HLA-A and HLA-B alleles for most subjects in the first cohort. Presence/absence analyses assumed roughly uniform sequencing depth across donors, an assumption that may not hold. Correlated functional status among segregating V segments might reflect linkage disequilibrium, but an unknown experimental factor could not be ruled out. An earlier analysis of approximately 530 of the donors showed that most TCR beta V segments appeared in productive rearrangements either about 87% or about 30% of the time, which broadly matched IMGT annotations. This cohort had only TCR beta chains sequenced, and the lack of alpha or paired-chain data limited which features could be detected. In the study, about 150 TCR beta chains were listed as associated with cytomegalovirus. Most CMV-associated TCR beta chains appeared to be HLA-restricted in a later analysis, and the HLA associations seemed to be driven largely by CMV exposure. Because HLA typing was unavailable for some donors at each locus, only the typed subset was used in association tests. Some IMGT-functional V segments, including TRBV6-2 and TRBV6-3, could not be told apart with the 87-base-pair reads, so those segments were excluded. A later analysis found that TCR association rates varied across HLA loci, with DRB1 alleles showing the most associated TCRs and HLA-C alleles the fewest. Specific HLA alleles were associated with 15,000 to 20,000 TCR beta sequences at a false discovery rate of 0.05 in a later analysis. Because counts were too low, 15 to 20 rarely observed V segments, including chromosome 9 orphons, were excluded from the earlier analysis of 587 of the donors. According to a later genetic analysis, donors in an Asian-associated ancestry cluster had fewer N-insertions in productive TCRs than the approximately 630-donor mean. CMV serostatus was the only immune exposure information available for the cohort. While some public TCRs were present in many individuals, most TCR sequences turned up only very rarely across donors.

Per the germline V gene, SGHDN is the CDR1 and FVKESK is the CDR2. There are 15 amino acids in the CDR3, from cysteine to phenylalanine inclusive. This entry keeps only the CDR3 DNA: 45 bases, framed from base 1. The trim is 2 bases for V and 7 bases for J, with a gap of 17 bases between the germline ends. The cohort consisted of 600 or so healthy bone marrow donors. At the time of sampling, all cohort members were nominally healthy, though unrecorded immune exposures were likely present. The donor tested CMV seronegative and was one of the 352 seronegative cohort members. Each donor provided a peripheral blood sample, and peripheral blood mononuclear cells were used for TCR beta sequencing. Genomic DNA was extracted from the blood cell samples with the Qiagen DNeasy Blood Extraction Kit. Library preparation employed the immunoSEQ multiplex PCR assay. The multiplex PCR relied on a mix of 60 forward primers for TCR Vbeta segments and 13 reverse primers for TCR Jbeta segments. Amplification of the CDR3 region of rearranged TCR beta genes was performed with a multiplex PCR assay on genomic DNA. The Illumina HiSeq System was used to sequence the amplified TCR beta libraries as 87-base-pair reads. The study's processing was this. A later analysis counted approximately 76 million unique TCR beta chains across the 666 repertoires, and roughly 10 million of these chains were shared by at least two donors. A nearest-neighbor algorithm error-corrected the raw reads and collapsed the reads into unique sequences, merging closely related sequences to remove PCR and sequencing errors. To assign V, D and J gene segments, CDR3 sequences were aligned to IMGT reference sequences. Each retained sequence needed at least a six-nucleotide match to both a V gene segment and a J gene segment. A rearrangement counted as productive if the CDR3 had no stop codons and remained in frame with V and J, and every other rearrangement counted as non-productive. Following IMGT convention, CDR3 was defined as the stretch from the second conserved V-encoded cysteine to the conserved J-encoded phenylalanine. Sequences without an unambiguous match to a single V gene segment were excluded from the earlier analysis of several hundred of the donors. An earlier analysis of 500 to 700 of the donors classified V segments as functional when productive rearrangements were above 56.7% and as segregating when the standard deviation between donors was above 5%. A statistical classification framework was built for diagnosing cytomegalovirus status from the catalog of TCR beta chain sequences. V and J gene assignment, in a later analysis, came from comparing TCR nucleotide sequences with IMGT/GENE-DB human TR gene sequences. In a later analysis, CDR3 sequences and most-parsimonious VDJ recombination scenarios were assigned using the TCRdist pipeline. In a later analysis, every TCR beta chain was defined by the combination of its CDR3 amino acid sequence and its V-gene family, and reads without a unique V-gene family were dropped. As a way to deal with suspected cross-contamination and a sequencing artifact, a later analysis dropped 450 to 600 nucleotide sequences that were highly shared and had low generation probability. For each public chain, a later analysis derived a clonal expansion index from normalized ranks of inferred template counts within each repertoire. In a later analysis, generation probabilities were computed using a VDJ recombination model fitted to out-of-frame rearrangements, and the results were checked against IGoR. A later analysis scored TCR-TCR, TCR-HLA and TCR-CMV co-occurrence with hypergeometric tests, applying a repertoire-size bias correction to TCR pairs. To estimate false discovery rates, a later analysis permuted the HLA or CMV assignments 20 times. A later analysis grouped co-occurring TCRs with DBSCAN, adding TCRdist sequence similarity when clustering within HLA-allele-positive subsets. For co-occurrence clustering, repertoires with fewer than 30,000 or more than 120,000 public chains were excluded, along with four to six repertoires with anomalous nucleotide sharing. The source is immuneACCESS, and TCRdb retained only in-frame sequences with V and J called. Part of the clones is not carried over; for the studies checked, unresolved V genes explain less than half of this, and the remainder is unexplained. V and J calls and clone size are as listed in that table; D and trimming were resolved from the DNA. For this sample there are about 130,000 clones; about 80% appear just once. The top ten constitute 2.2% of the sample.

In this sample, this clone turned up once. Its antigen target is currently unknown. Qualities for individual bases were not recorded, and no much larger clone is one base off. The rearrangement combines TRBV14 with TRBJ1-2, with the D gene uncertain. The TCR was taken from a young man in good health and CMV-seronegative. The sample taken for sequencing was PBMCs. The CDR3 here reads CASSQIDSKNGGYTF. The nucleotide sequence is TGTGCCAGCAGCCAAATAGATTCGAAAAACGGTGGCTACACCTTC.